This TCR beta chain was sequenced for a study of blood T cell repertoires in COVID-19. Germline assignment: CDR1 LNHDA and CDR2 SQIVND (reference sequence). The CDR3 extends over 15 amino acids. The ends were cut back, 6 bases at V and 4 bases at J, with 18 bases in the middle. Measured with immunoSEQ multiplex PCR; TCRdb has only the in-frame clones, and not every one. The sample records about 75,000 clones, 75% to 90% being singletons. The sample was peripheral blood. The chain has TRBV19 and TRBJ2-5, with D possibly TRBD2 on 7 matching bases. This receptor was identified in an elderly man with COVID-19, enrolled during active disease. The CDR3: CASSPLMGGRETQYF. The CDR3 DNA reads TGTGCCAGTAGCCCCCTCATGGGGGGGCGAGAGACCCAGTACTTC.